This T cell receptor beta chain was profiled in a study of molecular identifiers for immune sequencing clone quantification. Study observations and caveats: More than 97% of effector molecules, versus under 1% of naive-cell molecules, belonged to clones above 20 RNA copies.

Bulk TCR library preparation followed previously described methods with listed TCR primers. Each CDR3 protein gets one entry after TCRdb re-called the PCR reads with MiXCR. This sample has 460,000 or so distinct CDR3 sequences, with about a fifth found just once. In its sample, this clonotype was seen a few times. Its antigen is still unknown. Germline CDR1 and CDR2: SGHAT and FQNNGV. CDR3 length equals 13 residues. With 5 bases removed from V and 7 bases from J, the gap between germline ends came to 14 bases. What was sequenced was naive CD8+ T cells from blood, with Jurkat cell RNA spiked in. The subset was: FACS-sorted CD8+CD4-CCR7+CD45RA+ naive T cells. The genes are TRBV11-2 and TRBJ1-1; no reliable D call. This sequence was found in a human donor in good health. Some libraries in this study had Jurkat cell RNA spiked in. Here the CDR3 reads CASSPQPRNEAFF. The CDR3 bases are TGTGCCAGCAGCCCACAGCCCCGGAATGAAGCTTTCTTT.